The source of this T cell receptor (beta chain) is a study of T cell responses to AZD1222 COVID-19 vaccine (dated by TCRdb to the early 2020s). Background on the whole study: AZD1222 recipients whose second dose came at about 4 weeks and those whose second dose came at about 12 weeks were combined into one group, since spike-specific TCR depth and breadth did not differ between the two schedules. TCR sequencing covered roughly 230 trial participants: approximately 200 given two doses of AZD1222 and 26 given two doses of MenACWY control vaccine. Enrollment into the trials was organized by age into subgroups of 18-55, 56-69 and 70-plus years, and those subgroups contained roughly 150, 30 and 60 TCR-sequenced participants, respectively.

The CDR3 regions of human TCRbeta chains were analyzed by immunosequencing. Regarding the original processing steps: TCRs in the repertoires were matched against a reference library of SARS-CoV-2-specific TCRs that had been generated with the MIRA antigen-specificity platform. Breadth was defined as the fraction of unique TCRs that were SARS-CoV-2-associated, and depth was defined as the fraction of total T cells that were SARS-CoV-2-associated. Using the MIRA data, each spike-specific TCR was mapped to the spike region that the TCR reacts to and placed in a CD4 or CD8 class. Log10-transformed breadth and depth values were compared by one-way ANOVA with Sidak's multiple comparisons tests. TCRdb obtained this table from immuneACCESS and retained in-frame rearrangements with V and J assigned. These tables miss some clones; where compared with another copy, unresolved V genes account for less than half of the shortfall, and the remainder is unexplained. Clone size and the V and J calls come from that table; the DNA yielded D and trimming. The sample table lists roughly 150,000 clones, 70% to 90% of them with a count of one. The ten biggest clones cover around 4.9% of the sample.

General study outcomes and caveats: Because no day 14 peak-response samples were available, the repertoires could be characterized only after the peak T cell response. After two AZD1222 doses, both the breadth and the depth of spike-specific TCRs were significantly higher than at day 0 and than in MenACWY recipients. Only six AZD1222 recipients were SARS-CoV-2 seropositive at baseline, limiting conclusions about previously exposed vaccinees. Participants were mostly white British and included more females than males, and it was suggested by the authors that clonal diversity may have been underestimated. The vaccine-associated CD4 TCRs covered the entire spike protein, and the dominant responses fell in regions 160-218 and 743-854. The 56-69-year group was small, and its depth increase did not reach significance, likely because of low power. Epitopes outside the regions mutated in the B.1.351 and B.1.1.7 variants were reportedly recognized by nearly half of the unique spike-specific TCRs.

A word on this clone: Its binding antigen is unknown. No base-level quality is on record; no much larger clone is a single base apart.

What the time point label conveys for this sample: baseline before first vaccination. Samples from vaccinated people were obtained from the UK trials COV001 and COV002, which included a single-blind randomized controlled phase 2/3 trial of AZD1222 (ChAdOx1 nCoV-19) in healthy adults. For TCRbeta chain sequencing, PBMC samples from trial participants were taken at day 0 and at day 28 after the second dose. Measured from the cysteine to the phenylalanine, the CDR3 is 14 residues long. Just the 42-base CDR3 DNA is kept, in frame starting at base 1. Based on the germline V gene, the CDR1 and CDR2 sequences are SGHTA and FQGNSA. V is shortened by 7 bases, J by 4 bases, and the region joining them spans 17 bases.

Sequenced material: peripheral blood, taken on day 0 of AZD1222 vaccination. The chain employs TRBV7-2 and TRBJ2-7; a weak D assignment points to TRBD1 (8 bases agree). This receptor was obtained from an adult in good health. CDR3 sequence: CASTIQGGSYEQYF. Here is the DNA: TGTGCCAGCACCATACAGGGGGGGTCTTACGAGCAGTACTTC.